This TCR beta chain stems from a study of post-analysis software for immune sequencing data. About the study: Relapsing-remitting, secondary progressive and progressive-relapsing forms of multiple sclerosis all featured among disease courses. Study observations and caveats: There were roughly five TRBV segments more frequent in patients than controls, and TRBV5-6, TRBV5-1 and TRBV20-1 were among them.

V shed 6 bases and J 2 bases; nucleotides not matched to a gene: 8. Per the germline V gene, CDR1 is SGHTA and CDR2 is FQGTGA. The CDR3 contains 15 residues. This clonotype was seen more than once but under ten times. Its antigen is not known. Sequencing libraries made from TCR beta cDNA carried unique molecular identifiers. In TCRdb, the PCR reads were re-called with MiXCR into one record per CDR3 protein. Of about half a million distinct CDR3 sequences in the sample, around 40% were seen once. Material for sequencing was blood. The rearrangement uses TRBV7-3 and TRBJ2-7; 9 bases are shared with TRBD2. The sequence was collected from a girl aged 5-17 years with multiple sclerosis. The CDR3 loop reads CASSQGSGGTYEQYF. CDR3 sequence (DNA): TGTGCCAGCAGTCAGGGTAGCGGGGGTACCTACGAGCAGTACTTC. The whole variable domain, remainder taken from reference TRBV7-3 and TRBJ2-7, is GAGVSQTPSNKVTEKGKYVELRCDPISGHTALYWYRQSLGQGPEFLIYFQGTGAADDSGLPNDRFFAVRPEGSVSTLKIQRTERGDSAVYLCASSQGSGGTYEQYFGPGTRLTVT.